Listed below are T cell receptor beta chains from one sample, sequenced in a study of human T cells and chemical hapten exposure. TCRdb analysed the 5' RACE reads with MiXCR anew, one entry per CDR3 protein. Among 95,000 to 120,000 distinct CDR3 sequences, roughly 19% were seen once, and the ten largest hold approximately 2.6%. All receptors come from a human donor in good health. Each CDR3 is given with its conserved first and last residue. D genes are given only for firm matches. Part of the rows lack a size; the others show once, few, many or a class for expanded clones.

CDR3 DNA,CDR3 protein,clone size,V gene,D gene,J gene
TGTGCCAGCTCACCACCAGGGTCGGATGAGCAGTTCTTC,CASSPPGSDEQFF,few,TRBV18,NA,TRBJ2-1
TGTGCCTGGAGTGATCGACAGGGGGCCTTAAATCAGCCCCAGCATTTT,CAWSDRQGALNQPQHF,few,TRBV30,TRBD1,TRBJ1-5
TGCAGTGCTAGAGTAGGCGGGGCCGGGGAGCTGTTTTTT,CSARVGGAGELFF,NA,TRBV20-1,NA,TRBJ2-2
TGCAGCGTTGAATCCTCCGGGACTAGCGCCAATGAGCAGTTCTTC,CSVESSGTSANEQFF,few,TRBV29-1,TRBD2,TRBJ2-1
TGTGCCAGCAGTTTTACGGATGATAGCAATCAGCCCCAGCATTTT,CASSFTDDSNQPQHF,NA,TRBV12-3/TRBV12-4,NA,TRBJ1-5
TGTGCCAGCAGCCAATCGGACAGGGGGCCTTTGGGTCAGCCCCAGCATTTT,CASSQSDRGPLGQPQHF,few,TRBV7-8,TRBD1,TRBJ1-5
TGCAGTGCGCGTCGACAGGCGGGCACAGATACGCAGTATTTT,CSARRQAGTDTQYF,NA,TRBV20-1,NA,TRBJ2-3
TGTGCCATCAGTGCATCTAGCGGGAGCTCCTACGAGCAGTACTTC,CAISASSGSSYEQYF,once,TRBV10-3,TRBD2,TRBJ2-7
TGTGCCAGCAGTTTAAGCAGGCCTCCCTACGAGCAGTACTTC,CASSLSRPPYEQYF,NA,TRBV28,NA,TRBJ2-7
TGCGCCAGCAGCTTGGGACTAGCGGGAGGGCCCTTAACCTACGAGCAGTACTTC,CASSLGLAGGPLTYEQYF,once,TRBV5-1,TRBD2,TRBJ2-7
TGTGCCAGCCTAGGCAGAACTTATAATTCACCCCTCCACTTT,CASLGRTYNSPLHF,few,TRBV6-2/TRBV6-3,NA,TRBJ1-6
TGTGCCAGCAGCTCAGGCCTGGGCAGGGGGAACACTGAAGCTTTCTTT,CASSSGLGRGNTEAFF,few,TRBV7-2,NA,TRBJ1-1
TGTGCCAGCAGTTTATGGGCAGGGGTTAAGAACTATGGCTACACCTTC,CASSLWAGVKNYGYTF,few,TRBV27,NA,TRBJ1-2
TGTGCCAGCAGTTTAGCCCGGACTAGCGGATACGAGCAGTACTTC,CASSLARTSGYEQYF,few,TRBV12-3/TRBV12-4,TRBD2,TRBJ2-7
TGTGCCAGCAGCCCCCGGGGAGGTTCATCTGGGGCCAACGTCCTGACTTTC,CASSPRGGSSGANVLTF,NA,TRBV7-3,NA,TRBJ2-6
TGTGCCTGGAGACGCCGACAGGGGAATTCACCCCTCCACTTT,CAWRRRQGNSPLHF,few,TRBV30,TRBD1,TRBJ1-6
TGCAGTGCTAGAGATCGAGCGGGAGAGTGGGTAGAGACCCAGTACTTC,CSARDRAGEWVETQYF,few,TRBV20-1,TRBD2,TRBJ2-5
TGCAGCTTTTCTCGGGACTTGAAAACAGATACGCAGTATTTT,CSFSRDLKTDTQYF,many,TRBV29-1,NA,TRBJ2-3
TGTGCCAGCAGTGGAGGCCTCACCGGGGAGCTGTTTTTT,CASSGGLTGELFF,NA,TRBV28,NA,TRBJ2-2
TGTGCCAGCAAAGGGTCCTGGACAGGGGTTGCCGGGGAGCTGTTTTTT,CASKGSWTGVAGELFF,many,TRBV27,TRBD1,TRBJ2-2